What follows are 9 T cell receptor beta chains derived from one specimen sequenced in a study of control samples from healthy donors and cancer patients. Sequencing used immunoSEQ multiplex PCR; TCRdb keeps in-frame clones, though not all of them. The table has about 100,000 clones, around 88% seen once. The sequenced material came from blood. All receptors derive from a man aged 30-40 years in good health.

The genes are TRBV6-6 and TRBJ2-2; 10 nucleotides line up with TRBD2. V lost 6 bases and J lost 0; bases outside the gene matches: 19. From germline, CDR1 is MNHNY and CDR2 SVGAGI (reference sequence). CDR3 length: 21 amino acids. The CDR3 nucleotides are TGTGCCAGCAGCCGCCTATCCCCGGGACTAGCGCAGGAAGCGAACACCGGGGAGCTGTTTTTT. Its translation is CASSRLSPGLAQEANTGELFF.

The chain carries TRBV12-3 or TRBV12-4 and TRBJ1-5; D call uncertain. Trimming cost V 2 bases and J 3 bases, with 5 bases left between them. This CDR3 has 13 residues. The CDR3 region has the DNA TGTGCCAGCAGTTTAAACACCAATCAGCCCCAGCATTTT. This encodes CASSLNTNQPQHF.

This clone was detected only once. The chain links TRBV27 to TRBJ2-1; a weak D match, TRBD2 (6 bases). CDR1 is MNHEY, CDR2 SMNVEV, per germline (reference sequence). This CDR3 is built from 15 residues. Trimming stripped 5 bases from V and 5 bases from J, with 16 bases between. The CDR3 region has the DNA TGTGCCAGCAGTCAACCGGGGACTCTGAACAATGAGCAGTTCTTC. Protein product: CASSQPGTLNNEQFF.

The chain uses TRBV18 and TRBJ1-2; D gene unclear. The CDR3 has 17 residues. Germline loops: CDR1 KGHSH, CDR2 LQKENI. V shed 2 bases and J shed 0 bases, with 16 bases lying between them. This CDR3 reads CASSPVSRAETNYGYTF. CDR3 coding DNA: TGTGCCAGCTCACCAGTCAGTAGGGCGGAGACTAACTATGGCTACACCTTC.

The chain combines TRBV7-9 with TRBJ1-1; D not certain. There are 14 residues in the CDR3. Germline CDR1 and CDR2: SEHNR and FQNEAQ (reference sequence). V shed 5 bases and J shed 0 bases, with 10 bases lying between them. CDR3 in DNA: TGTGCCAGCAGCCTCGGACGGCTGAACACTGAAGCTTTCTTT. Amino acid sequence: CASSLGRLNTEAFF.

The chain is built from TRBV27 and TRBJ1-5; 9 bases match TRBD1. The CDR3 is 13 amino acids. Germline assignment: CDR1 MNHEY and CDR2 SMNVEV (reference sequence). Unmatched junction bases numbered 3, after V lost 6 bases and J lost 6 bases. CDR3 sequence (DNA): TGTGCCAGCAGGCCGACAGGGGGTCAGCCCCAGCATTTT. It yields the protein CASRPTGGQPQHF.

This chain uses TRBV12-3 or TRBV12-4 with TRBJ1-2; D is uncertain. The CDR3 is 13 amino acids. The V end was cut by 6 bases, the J end by 4 bases, with 12 bases between. CDR3 nucleotide sequence: TGTGCCAGCAGACCCGACACGTCCTATGGCTACACCTTC. This sequence encodes CASRPDTSYGYTF.

This chain joins TRBV27 and TRBJ1-4; TRBD1 matches 9 bases. Germline V gene data show CDR1 as MNHEY and CDR2 as SMNVEV (reference sequence). Unmatched junction bases numbered 7, after V lost 3 bases and J lost 8 bases. CDR3 length: 15 residues. CDR3: CASSFFRDRDEKLFF. The CDR3 DNA sequence: TGTGCCAGCAGTTTTTTCCGGGACAGGGACGAAAAACTGTTTTTT. The whole variable domain, filled in from reference TRBV27 and TRBJ1-4, reads EAQVTQNPRYLITVTGKKLTVTCSQNMNHEYMSWYRQDPGLGLRQIYYSMNVEVTDKGDVPEGYKVSRKEKRNFPLILESPSPNQTSLYFCASSFFRDRDEKLFFGSGTQLSVL.

The CDR3 nucleotides read TGTGCCAGCCGACAGCTAAGCACAGATACGCAGTATTTT. Its translation is CASRQLSTDTQYF. The chain combines TRBV19 with TRBJ2-3; a possible D gene is TRBD1 (5 bases). The length of the CDR3 is 13 residues. CDR1 LNHDA and CDR2 SQIVND come from the germline V gene (reference sequence). The ends were cut back, 9 bases at V and 0 bases at J, with 10 bases in the middle.